One sample yielded the 5 T cell receptor beta chains listed below, sequenced in a study of cytomegalovirus exposure and HLA in healthy donors. The PCR employed 60 Vbeta primers together with 13 Jbeta primers. This table comes from immunoSEQ multiplex PCR, and its TCRdb copy is limited to in-frame clones, with some not included. The sample records over 100,000 clones, approximately 72% being singletons. The source material was PBMCs. Receptors originate from a man aged 18 to 29 in good health and CMV-seronegative.

The V and J genes are TRBV30 and TRBJ2-3, with a possible D match to TRBD1 (6 bases). The CDR3 spans 11 residues. CDR1 GTSNPN and CDR2 SVGIG come from the germline V gene (reference sequence). The ends were cut back, 2 bases at V and 7 bases at J, with 7 bases in the middle. CDR3 sequence reads: CAWSRGNTQYF. The DNA of the CDR3 is TGTGCCTGGAGTAGGGGGAATACGCAGTATTTT.

This clone has just a few counts. The V gene is TRBV9, the J gene TRBJ1-2; D not certain. From germline, CDR1 is SGDLS and CDR2 YYNGEE. The CDR3 is made up of 15 amino acids. V lost 4 bases and J lost 8, with 21 bases in between. The chain's CDR3 is CASSPSPTGREGYTF. The CDR3 nucleotides read TGTGCCAGCAGCCCGAGCCCCACGGGGAGGGAAGGCTACACCTTC.

The CDR3 DNA is TGTGCCAGCAGCCCGCCTAGCGGGAGGGCAGGGGAGCAGTACTTC. Translating it yields CASSPPSGRAGEQYF. The rearrangement uses TRBV7-9 and TRBJ2-5; 12 bases line up with TRBD2. Germline trimming cut 5 bases from V and 11 bases from J; bases unmatched to any gene: 12. The germline V gene has CDR1 SEHNR and CDR2 FQNEAQ (reference sequence). The CDR3 runs 15 residues.

The rearrangement uses TRBV20-1 and TRBJ1-4; D not resolved. This CDR3 has 11 residues. V was clipped by 3 bases and J by 8 bases, with 7 bases between them. The V gene's germline CDR1 is DFQATT and CDR2 SNEGSKA (reference sequence). CDR3 in DNA: TGCAGTGCTAGGAGAGGCGAAAAACTGTTTTTT. This encodes CSARRGEKLFF.

The chain carries TRBV7-8 and TRBJ2-3; 7 nucleotides align to TRBD2. This CDR3 has 17 residues. Germline CDR1 SGHVS, CDR2 FQNEAQ. Unmatched junction bases numbered 11, after V lost 3 bases and J lost 2 bases. The CDR3 DNA reads TGTGCCAGCAGCTTCCCCCGGACTAGGACTAACACAGATACGCAGTATTTT. As protein: CASSFPRTRTNTDTQYF.